Below, 14 T cell receptor beta chains from the same sample are listed, as sequenced in a study of lymphopenia after photon versus proton radiotherapy. The assay was immunoSEQ multiplex PCR, and TCRdb's table has in-frame clones only and misses some. In the table there are about 29,000 clones, roughly 86% of which are singletons. The source was peripheral blood, collected from a patient treated with proton-based radiotherapy. The receptors here all came from an older woman with cholangiocarcinoma. Some clones in this sample may be carry-over from other donors' samples.

The chain recombines TRBV29-1 with TRBJ1-1, with D possibly matching TRBD1 (5 bases). Germline CDR1 and CDR2: SQVTM and ANQGSEA. The V and J ends lost 1 base and 3 bases respectively, with 9 bases between them. The CDR3 totals 13 residues. This CDR3 reads CSVEGAGDTEAFF. The CDR3 DNA is TGCAGCGTTGAAGGGGCGGGGGACACTGAAGCTTTCTTT.

The chain carries TRBV6-5 and TRBJ2-5; D not certain. Germline lookup yields CDR1 MNHEY and CDR2 SVGAGI. V gave up 0 bases and J gave up 1 base, with 6 bases separating them. This CDR3 has 14 residues. The CDR3 nucleotides read TGTGCCAGCAGTTACTCGAGTGGCCAAGAGACCCAGTACTTC. As protein: CASSYSSGQETQYF.

The chain couples TRBV2 to TRBJ1-5; D not resolved. Germline loops: CDR1 SNHLY, CDR2 FYNNEI. The length of the CDR3 is 13 residues. Trimming stripped 8 bases from V and 1 base from J, with 9 bases between. The CDR3: CASQTRSNQPQHF. For the CDR3, the DNA is TGTGCCAGCCAAACTCGGAGCAATCAGCCCCAGCATTTT.

This chain links TRBV6-1 with TRBJ2-1; 8 bases line up with TRBD2. CDR1 and CDR2 from the germline V gene are MNHNS and SASEGT. V gave up 0 bases and J gave up 2 bases; unmatched junction bases: 6. The CDR3 contains 17 residues. This CDR3 reads CASSEAGERGTYNEQFF. The CDR3 region has the DNA TGTGCCAGCAGTGAAGCGGGGGAGCGGGGGACCTACAATGAGCAGTTCTTC.

V and J are TRBV21-1 and TRBJ2-7. TRBV21-1 is assigned pseudogene status. CDR3 length equals 14 residues. CDR3 loop: CAPDTRGPTYEQYF. The CDR3 bases are TGTGCCCCCGACACGAGGGGCCCTACCTACGAGCAGTACTTC.

Here the CDR3 reads CASSQQTGDTIYF. The DNA of the CDR3 is TGCGCCAGCAGCCAACAAACAGGAGACACCATATATTTT. V is TRBV4-1 and J is TRBJ1-3, with D perhaps TRBD1 (5 bases). The V end lost 2 bases, the J end lost 8 bases, and 10 bases lay between the germline ends. Germline-derived CDR1 and CDR2 are MGHRA and YSYEKL. The CDR3 is 13 amino acids.

The gene calls are TRBV2 and TRBJ2-1; D might be TRBD1 or TRBD2, each matching 5 bases. This CDR3 is built from 16 residues. Germline V CDR1 and CDR2: SNHLY, FYNNEI. V dropped 6 bases and J dropped 0 bases, with 15 bases sitting between them. CDR3 in amino acids: CASSDRDASSYNEQFF. CDR3 nucleotide sequence: TGTGCCAGCAGCGATCGGGACGCTAGCTCCTACAATGAGCAGTTCTTC.

This clone counts as medium-sized. This chain joins TRBV9 and TRBJ1-1; D ambiguous. V was shortened by 0 bases and J by 5 bases, with 11 bases between the two germline ends. This CDR3 region has 14 residues. In germline, CDR1 is SGDLS, CDR2 YYNGEE. CDR3: CASSVGSVRTEAFF. CDR3 bases: TGTGCCAGCAGCGTAGGGTCCGTACGGACTGAAGCTTTCTTT.

This chain connects TRBV4-1 to TRBJ2-7; D uncertain. Trimming took off 2 bases at V and 2 bases at J, with 13 bases between the two ends. Germline-derived CDR1 and CDR2 are MGHRA and YSYEKL. The CDR3 spans 15 residues. CDR3 DNA sequence: TGCGCCAGCAGCCAACTTATCGACGATGCCTACGAGCAGTACTTC. It codes for CASSQLIDDAYEQYF.

This rearrangement joins TRBV6-5 to TRBJ2-7; 10 bases agree with TRBD2. The CDR3 runs to 15 residues. Germline V lookup: CDR1 MNHEY, CDR2 SVGAGI. V dropped 6 bases and J dropped 6; count of bases not matched to a gene: 11. The CDR3 spells CASSYALAGDAEQYF. DNA of the CDR3: TGTGCCAGCAGCTACGCTCTAGCGGGAGATGCCGAGCAGTACTTC.

This rearrangement joins TRBV2 to TRBJ1-1; TRBD1 matches 7 bases. Looked up from germline, CDR1 is SNHLY and CDR2 is FYNNEI. The length of the CDR3 is 16 residues. V trimming: 4 bases; J trimming: 1 base; junction bases outside the gene matches: 9. CDR3 loop: CASSGTGLKWNTEAFF. CDR3 sequence (DNA): TGTGCCAGCAGTGGGACAGGTTTGAAATGGAACACTGAAGCTTTCTTT.

The CDR3 is CASSVIEQETQYF. CDR3 sequence (DNA): TGCGCCAGCAGCGTGATAGAACAAGAGACCCAGTACTTC. V gene TRBV5-1 combines with J gene TRBJ2-5; D remains unclear. This CDR3 region has 13 residues. The V gene's germline CDR1 is SGHRS and CDR2 YFSETQ. V lost 4 bases and J 2 bases, leaving 9 bases between the germline ends.

Details on this clone: Other DNA sequences in the same sample also yield this CDR3. The V and J genes are TRBV29-1 and TRBJ2-7; 7 bases map to TRBD1. This CDR3 is 12 amino acids long. V shed 7 bases and J 3 bases; nucleotides not matched to a gene: 6. Per germline, CDR1 SQVTM and CDR2 ANQGSEA. The CDR3 nucleotides are TGCAGCGCGGGACAGACCTTCTACGAGCAGTACTTC. Encoded protein: CSAGQTFYEQYF.

The chain recombines TRBV18 with TRBJ1-2; no reliable D call. Per the germline V gene, CDR1 is KGHSH and CDR2 is LQKENI. V was shortened by 0 bases and J by 10 bases, with 18 bases between the two germline ends. This CDR3 contains 15 residues. For the CDR3, the DNA is TGTGCCAGCTCACCACCGAGGGCAGCCCCGTTACTCTACACCTTC. Its translation is CASSPPRAAPLLYTF.